These 5 T cell receptor beta chains share one sample of origin, sequenced in a study of T cell repertoires in MIS-A myocarditis. Some clones are missing from TCRdb's copy, which holds only in-frame ones; the method was immunoSEQ multiplex PCR. Here the sample spans around 10,000 clones, roughly 90% being singletons. Sequences were obtained from thoracic lymph node tissue obtained at autopsy. The receptors here all came from a man aged 18 to 29 with fulminant myocarditis from multisystem inflammatory syndrome in adults (MIS-A) after COVID-19.

The gene calls are TRBV18 and TRBJ2-7, with D possibly TRBD1 on 6 matching bases. The V end was cut by 0 bases, the J end by 2 bases, with 11 bases between. The length of the CDR3 is 15 residues. The germline gives CDR1 KGHSH, CDR2 LQKENI. CDR3 residues: CASSPPSRGPYEQYF. As DNA, the CDR3 is TGTGCCAGCTCACCACCGAGCAGGGGCCCCTACGAGCAGTACTTC.

The chain employs TRBV6-5 and TRBJ1-2; D is unclear. The germline V gene has CDR1 MNHEY and CDR2 SVGAGI. With 4 bases removed from V and 4 bases from J, the gap between germline ends came to 4 bases. CDR3 length: 11 residues. CDR3 DNA: TGTGCCAGCAGTTCCTTCTATGGCTACACCTTC. Encoded protein: CASSSFYGYTF.

The chain carries TRBV15 and TRBJ1-1; 7 bases match TRBD1. The germline CDR1 and CDR2 sequences are LNHNV and YYDKDF (reference sequence). The CDR3 contains 15 residues. V was pared by 5 bases and J by 5 bases, with 11 bases of the junction left unmatched. The DNA for the CDR3 is TGTGCCACCAGCCTCCCGAGACAGGGAAGGACTGAAGCTTTCTTT. This encodes CATSLPRQGRTEAFF.

The chain combines TRBV7-2 with TRBJ2-3; weak D call: TRBD2 (6 bases). The ends were cut back, 2 bases at V and 0 bases at J, with 9 bases in the middle. This CDR3 has 15 amino acids. Germline lookup yields CDR1 SGHTA and CDR2 FQGNSA. DNA of the CDR3: TGTGCCAGCAGCTTACGAGCGGGTAGCACAGATACGCAGTATTTT. Translated: CASSLRAGSTDTQYF.

This clone was counted only a few times. V gene TRBV6-5 combines with J gene TRBJ1-1; D may be TRBD1 (5 bases). V dropped 10 bases and J dropped 4 bases, with 16 bases sitting between them. Germline CDR1 is MNHEY and CDR2 is SVGAGI. The CDR3 extends over 13 amino acids. CDR3 in amino acids: CATYRSDGTEAFF. The CDR3 DNA sequence: TGTGCCACTTACAGGAGCGACGGCACTGAAGCTTTCTTT.